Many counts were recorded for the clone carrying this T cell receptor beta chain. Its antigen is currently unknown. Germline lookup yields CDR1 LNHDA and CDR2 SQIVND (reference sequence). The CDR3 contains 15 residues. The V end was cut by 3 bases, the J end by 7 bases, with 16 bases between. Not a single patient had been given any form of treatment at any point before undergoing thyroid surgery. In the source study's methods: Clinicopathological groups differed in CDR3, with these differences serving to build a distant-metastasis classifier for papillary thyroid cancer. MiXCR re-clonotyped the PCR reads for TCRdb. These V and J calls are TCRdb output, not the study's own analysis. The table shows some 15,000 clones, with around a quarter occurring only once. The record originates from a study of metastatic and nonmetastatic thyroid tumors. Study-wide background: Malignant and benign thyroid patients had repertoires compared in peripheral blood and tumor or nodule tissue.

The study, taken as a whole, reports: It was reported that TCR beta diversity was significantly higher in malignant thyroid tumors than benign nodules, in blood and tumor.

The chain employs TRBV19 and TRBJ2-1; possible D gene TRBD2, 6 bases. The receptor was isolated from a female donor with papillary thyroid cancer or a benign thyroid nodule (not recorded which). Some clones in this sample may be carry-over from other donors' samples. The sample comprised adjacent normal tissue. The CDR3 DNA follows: TGTGCCAGTAGTATTCAGCGGGTGCGTCCAAATGAGCAGTTCTTC. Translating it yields CASSIQRVRPNEQFF.